This T cell receptor (beta chain) was documented in a study of cytomegalovirus exposure and HLA in healthy donors. Broader study findings: Among TCR beta chains, those listed as cytomegalovirus-associated numbered roughly 150. Follow-up analysis later connected one missense variant in DCLRE1C with trimming of TCR beta V- and J-genes.

CDR1 and CDR2 from the germline V gene are SGHRS and YFSETQ. Trimming removed 0 bases from V and 8 bases from J; junction bases left unmatched: 12. The CDR3 covers 17 residues. PCR amplification relied on 60 Vbeta primers (plus 13 Jbeta primers). Clones were read by immunoSEQ multiplex PCR, and TCRdb kept only the in-frame ones, dropping some. The sample includes roughly 100,000 clones, approximately 68% of them seen just once. This clone was found a few times. Antigen unknown. This chain joins TRBV5-1 and TRBJ2-1; 9 bases align to TRBD2. The specimen sequenced was PBMCs. The TCR sequence derives from a woman aged 45 to 65 in good health and CMV-seropositive. DNA of the CDR3: TGCGCCAGCAGCTTGGCGATGGCGGGGGGGCCTACCGATGAGCAGTTCTTC. Protein product: CASSLAMAGGPTDEQFF.